The T cell receptor beta chain under discussion was sequenced for a study of blood T cell repertoires in COVID-19. Study-wide background: From the United States, Italy and Spain came samples of acute and convalescent COVID-19. PBMCs, B-cell-depleted T cells, or T cells were the source of the cDNA or gDNA that made up the material.

Germline V gives CDR1 SGDLS, CDR2 YYNGEE. The trim removed 0 bases at V and 9 bases at J, leaving 4 bases unmatched. The CDR3 totals 15 residues. Per the study methods: Nucleated cell counts were estimated from reference gene primer amplification. Libraries were prepared by immunoSEQ multiplex PCR; TCRdb keeps only in-frame clonotypes and omits some of them. From that table come the V and J calls and clone size; the DNA was used to work out D and trimming. The table has approximately 270,000 clones, under 90% seen once. The sequence was collected from a man in his forties or fifties with acute or convalescent COVID-19. The rearrangement uses TRBV9 and TRBJ1-6, with TRBD1 matching over 9 bases. Sequencing input: peripheral blood. CDR3 DNA sequence: TGTGCCAGCAGCGTAGGCGGGACAGGGATTTCACCCCTCCACTTT. Protein sequence: CASSVGGTGISPLHF.